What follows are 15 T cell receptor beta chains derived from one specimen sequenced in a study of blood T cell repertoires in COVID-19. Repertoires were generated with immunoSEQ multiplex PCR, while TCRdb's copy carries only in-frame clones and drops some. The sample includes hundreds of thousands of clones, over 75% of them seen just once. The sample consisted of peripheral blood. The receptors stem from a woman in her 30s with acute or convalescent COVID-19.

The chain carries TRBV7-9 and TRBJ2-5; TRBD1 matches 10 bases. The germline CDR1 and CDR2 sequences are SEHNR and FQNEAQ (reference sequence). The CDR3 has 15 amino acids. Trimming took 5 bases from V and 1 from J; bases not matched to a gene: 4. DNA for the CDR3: TGTGCCAGCAGCCACTGGACAGGGGGCCAAGAGACCCAGTACTTC. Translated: CASSHWTGGQETQYF.

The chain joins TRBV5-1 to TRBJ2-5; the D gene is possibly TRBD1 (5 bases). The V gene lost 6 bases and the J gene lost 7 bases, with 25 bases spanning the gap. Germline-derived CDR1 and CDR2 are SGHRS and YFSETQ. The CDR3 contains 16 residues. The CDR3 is CASTLAGNRMMGTQYF. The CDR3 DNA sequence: TGCGCCAGCACCCTGGCAGGGAATCGAATGATGGGGACCCAGTACTTC.

The chain's CDR3 is CASSLVTRGGSQPQHF. The CDR3 bases are TGTGCCAGCAGCTTAGTAACCAGGGGAGGGAGTCAGCCCCAGCATTTT. The gene calls are TRBV11-2 and TRBJ1-5, with D possibly matching TRBD1 (6 bases). V was cut by 1 base and J by 6 bases, with 16 bases left in between. This CDR3 is 16 amino acids long. Germline CDR1 SGHAT, CDR2 FQNNGV.

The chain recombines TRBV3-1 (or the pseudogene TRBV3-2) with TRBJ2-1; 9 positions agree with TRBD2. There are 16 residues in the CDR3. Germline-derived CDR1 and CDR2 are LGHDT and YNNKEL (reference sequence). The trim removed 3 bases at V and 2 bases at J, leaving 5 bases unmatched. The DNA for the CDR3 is TGTGCCAGCAGCCACCGCGGCGGGAGGGCCTACAATGAGCAGTTCTTC. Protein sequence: CASSHRGGRAYNEQFF.

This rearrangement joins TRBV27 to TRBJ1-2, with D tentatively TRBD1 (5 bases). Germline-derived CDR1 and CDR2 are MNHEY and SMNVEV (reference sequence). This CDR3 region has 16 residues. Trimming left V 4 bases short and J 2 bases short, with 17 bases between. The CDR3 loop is CASSSRQLLLNYGYTF. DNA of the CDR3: TGTGCCAGCAGTTCTCGACAGTTACTTCTAAACTATGGCTACACCTTC.

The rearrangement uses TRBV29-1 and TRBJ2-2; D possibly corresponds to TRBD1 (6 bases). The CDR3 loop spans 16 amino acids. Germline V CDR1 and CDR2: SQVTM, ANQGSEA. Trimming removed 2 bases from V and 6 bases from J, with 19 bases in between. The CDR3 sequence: CSVESSGRGLAGELFF. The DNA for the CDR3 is TGCAGCGTTGAATCATCTGGCAGGGGTTTGGCCGGGGAGCTGTTTTTT.

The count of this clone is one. The CDR3 nucleotides are TGTGCCACCAGTGATCCCCAGAGGCTAGCCGCAGATACGCAGTATTTT. The encoded protein is CATSDPQRLAADTQYF. The rearrangement links TRBV24-1 to TRBJ2-3, with TRBD2 as a possible D gene (5 bases). Trimming shortened V by 3 bases and J by 4 bases, and 16 bases separated the two germline ends. The germline V gene has CDR1 KGHDR and CDR2 SFDVKD. The CDR3 contains 16 residues.

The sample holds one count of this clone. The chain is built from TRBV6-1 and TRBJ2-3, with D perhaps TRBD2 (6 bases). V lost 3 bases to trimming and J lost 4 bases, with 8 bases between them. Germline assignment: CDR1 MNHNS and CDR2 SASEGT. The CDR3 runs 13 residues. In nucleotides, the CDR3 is TGTGCCAGCAGTGACGGGAGCTCAGATACGCAGTATTTT. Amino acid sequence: CASSDGSSDTQYF.

The CDR3 sequence: CASSLAGGRSKNIQYF. The CDR3 DNA follows: TGTGCCAGCAGTCTAGCGGGAGGGCGGTCCAAAAACATTCAGTACTTC. The genes are TRBV3-1 (or the pseudogene TRBV3-2) and TRBJ2-4; 12 bases are a match to TRBD2. This CDR3 comprises 16 residues. With V trimmed by 6 bases and J by 2 bases, 5 bases remained unmatched. Germline CDR1 LGHDT, CDR2 YNNKEL (reference sequence).

The CDR3 sequence: CAITPRLAAQTDTQYF. CDR3 bases: TGTGCCATCACCCCTAGACTAGCGGCCCAAACAGATACGCAGTATTTT. The gene calls are TRBV10-3 and TRBJ2-3; TRBD2 matches at 9 bases. The V segment lost 7 bases and the J segment 3 bases; nucleotides outside the gene matches: 11. The CDR3 is 16 residues long. From germline, CDR1 is ENHRY and CDR2 SYGVKD.

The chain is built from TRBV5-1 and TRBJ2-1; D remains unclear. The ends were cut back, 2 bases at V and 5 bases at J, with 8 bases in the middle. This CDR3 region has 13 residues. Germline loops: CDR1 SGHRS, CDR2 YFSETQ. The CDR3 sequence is CASSLLPDNEQFF. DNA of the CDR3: TGCGCCAGCAGCTTACTACCGGACAATGAGCAGTTCTTC. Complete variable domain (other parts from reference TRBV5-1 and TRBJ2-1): KAGVTQTPRYLIKTRGQQVTLSCSPISGHRSVSWYQQTPGQGLQFLFEYFSETQRNKGNFPGRFSGRQFSNSRSEMNVSTLELGDSALYLCASSLLPDNEQFFGPGTRLTVL.

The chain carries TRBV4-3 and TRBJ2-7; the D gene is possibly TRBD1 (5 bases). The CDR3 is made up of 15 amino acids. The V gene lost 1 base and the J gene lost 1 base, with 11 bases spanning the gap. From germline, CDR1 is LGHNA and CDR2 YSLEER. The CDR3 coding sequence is TGCGCCAGCAGCCAAGTCGCGACAGCTTCCTACGAGCAGTACTTC. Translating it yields CASSQVATASYEQYF.

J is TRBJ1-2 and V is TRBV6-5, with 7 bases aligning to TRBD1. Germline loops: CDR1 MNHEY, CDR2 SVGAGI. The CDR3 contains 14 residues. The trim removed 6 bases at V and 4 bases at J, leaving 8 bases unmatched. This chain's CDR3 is CASRQGVYSYGYTF. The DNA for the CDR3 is TGTGCCAGCAGGCAGGGGGTGTATAGCTATGGCTACACCTTC.

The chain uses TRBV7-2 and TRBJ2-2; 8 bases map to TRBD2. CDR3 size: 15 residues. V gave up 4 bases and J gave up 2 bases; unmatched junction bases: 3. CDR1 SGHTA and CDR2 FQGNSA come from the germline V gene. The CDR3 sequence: CASSSLAGNTGELFF. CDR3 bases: TGTGCCAGCAGCTCCTTAGCGGGAAACACCGGGGAGCTGTTTTTT.

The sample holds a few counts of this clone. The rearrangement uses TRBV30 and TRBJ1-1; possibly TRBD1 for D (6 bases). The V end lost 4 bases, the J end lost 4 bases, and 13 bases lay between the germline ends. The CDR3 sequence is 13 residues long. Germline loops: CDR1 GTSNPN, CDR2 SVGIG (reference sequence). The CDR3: CAWIRRGPTEAFF. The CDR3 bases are TGTGCCTGGATTCGCAGGGGCCCCACTGAAGCTTTCTTT.